This record concerns one T cell receptor beta chain sequence. The antigen remains unidentified. This entry comes from a study of CD8+ T cells in alopecia areata. Turning to the study itself: Treatment with tofacitinib (6 to 18 months) was followed by 6 months off drug. Study-wide results and caveats: The study found higher clonality in lesional than normal scalp, especially in alopecia totalis/universalis. Shared TCR sequences were less clear between patients than in mice, possibly partly from HLA diversity.

Following RNA extraction, reverse transcription yielded cDNA that acted as the sequencing template. Some clones are missing from TCRdb's copy, which holds only in-frame ones; the method was immunoSEQ multiplex PCR. Altogether fewer than 200,000 clones are present, approximately 56% being singletons, with the ten largest covering roughly 14%. V was clipped by 4 bases and J by 5 bases, with 10 bases between them. CDR3 length equals 13 residues. CDR1 is SGDLS, CDR2 YYNGEE, per germline. J is TRBJ2-1 and V is TRBV9; D uncertain. The source of this sequence is a human donor with alopecia areata. Specimen: CD4+ T cells sorted from blood, collected at week 0. The CDR3 is CASSIRLHNEQFF. The DNA of the CDR3 is TGTGCCAGCAGCATCCGCCTACACAATGAGCAGTTCTTC.